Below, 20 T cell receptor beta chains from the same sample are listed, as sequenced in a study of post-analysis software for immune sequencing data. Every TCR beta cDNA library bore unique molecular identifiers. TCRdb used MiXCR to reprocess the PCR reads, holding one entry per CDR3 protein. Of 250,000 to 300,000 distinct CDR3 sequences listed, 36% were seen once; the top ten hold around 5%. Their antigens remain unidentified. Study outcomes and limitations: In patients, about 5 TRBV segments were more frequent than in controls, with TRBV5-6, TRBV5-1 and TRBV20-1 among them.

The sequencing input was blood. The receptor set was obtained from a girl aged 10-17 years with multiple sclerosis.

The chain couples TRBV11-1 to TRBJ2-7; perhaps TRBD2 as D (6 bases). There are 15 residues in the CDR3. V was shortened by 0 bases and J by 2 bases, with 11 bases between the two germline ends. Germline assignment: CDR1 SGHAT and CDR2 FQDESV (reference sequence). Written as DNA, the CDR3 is TGTGCCAGCAGCTTAGCGCGGGGCCAACCCTACGAGCAGTACTTC. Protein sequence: CASSLARGQPYEQYF.

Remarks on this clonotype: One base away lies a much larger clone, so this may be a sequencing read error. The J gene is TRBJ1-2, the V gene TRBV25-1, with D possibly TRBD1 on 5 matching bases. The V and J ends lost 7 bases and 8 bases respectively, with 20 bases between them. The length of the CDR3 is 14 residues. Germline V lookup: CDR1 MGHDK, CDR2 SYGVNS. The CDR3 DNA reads TGTGCCAGCACCACAACTTCGACTTGGGGGGGCTACACCTTC. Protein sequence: CASTTTSTWGGYTF.

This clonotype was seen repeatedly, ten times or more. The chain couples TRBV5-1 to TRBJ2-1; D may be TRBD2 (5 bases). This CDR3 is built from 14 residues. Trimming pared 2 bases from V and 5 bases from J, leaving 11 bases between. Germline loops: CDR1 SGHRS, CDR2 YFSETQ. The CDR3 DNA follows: TGCGCCAGCAGCTTAGGCGGGCCAGACAATGAGCAGTTCTTC. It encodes CASSLGGPDNEQFF.

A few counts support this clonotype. CDR3 region: CASSSRTGGNEKLFF. The CDR3 coding sequence is TGTGCCAGCAGCTCCCGGACAGGCGGAAATGAAAAACTGTTTTTT. This chain connects TRBV3-1 to TRBJ1-4; 7 bases agree with TRBD1. Germline values: CDR1 LGHDT, CDR2 YNNKEL (reference sequence). V was pared by 5 bases and J by 5 bases, with 8 bases of the junction left unmatched. The CDR3 has 15 amino acids.

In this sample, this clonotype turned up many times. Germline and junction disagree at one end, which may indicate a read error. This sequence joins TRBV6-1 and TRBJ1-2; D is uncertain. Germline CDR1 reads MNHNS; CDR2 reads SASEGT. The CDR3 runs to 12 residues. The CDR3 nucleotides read TGTGCCAGCCGTGAGGCAGGCTATGGCTACACCTTC. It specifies CASREAGYGYTF.

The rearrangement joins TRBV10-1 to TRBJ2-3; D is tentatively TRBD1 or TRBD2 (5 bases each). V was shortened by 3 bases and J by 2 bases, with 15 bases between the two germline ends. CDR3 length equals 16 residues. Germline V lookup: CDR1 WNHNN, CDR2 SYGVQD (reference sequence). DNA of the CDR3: TGCGCCAGCAGTGACGACAGTTGGGGACCCACAGATACGCAGTATTTT. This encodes CASSDDSWGPTDTQYF.

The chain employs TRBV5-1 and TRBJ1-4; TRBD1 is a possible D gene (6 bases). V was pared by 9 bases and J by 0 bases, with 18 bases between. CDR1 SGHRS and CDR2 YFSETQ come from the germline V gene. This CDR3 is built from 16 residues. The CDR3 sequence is CANRVASASTNEKLFF. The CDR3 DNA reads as TGCGCCAACAGGGTAGCCAGCGCGTCAACTAATGAAAAACTGTTTTTT.

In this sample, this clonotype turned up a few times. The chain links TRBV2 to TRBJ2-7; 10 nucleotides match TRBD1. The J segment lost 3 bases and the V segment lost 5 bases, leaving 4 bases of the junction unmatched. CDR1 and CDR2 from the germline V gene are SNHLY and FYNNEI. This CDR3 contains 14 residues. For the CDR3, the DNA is TGTGCCAGCAGTAAAGGGACAGGGGACTACGAGCAGTACTTC. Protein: CASSKGTGDYEQYF.

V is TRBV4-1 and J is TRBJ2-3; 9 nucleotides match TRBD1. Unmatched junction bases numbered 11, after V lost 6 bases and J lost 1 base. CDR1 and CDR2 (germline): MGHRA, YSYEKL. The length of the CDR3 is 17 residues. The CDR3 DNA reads TGCGCCAGCAGGGGTGTTCTCCGGGACAGGGGCACAGATACGCAGTATTTT. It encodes CASRGVLRDRGTDTQYF.

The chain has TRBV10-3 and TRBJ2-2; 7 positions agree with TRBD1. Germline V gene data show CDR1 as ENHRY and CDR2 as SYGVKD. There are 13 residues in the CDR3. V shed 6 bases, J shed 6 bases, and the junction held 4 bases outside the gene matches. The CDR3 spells CAIREGGPGELFF. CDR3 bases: TGTGCCATCAGGGAAGGGGGCCCCGGGGAGCTGTTTTTT.

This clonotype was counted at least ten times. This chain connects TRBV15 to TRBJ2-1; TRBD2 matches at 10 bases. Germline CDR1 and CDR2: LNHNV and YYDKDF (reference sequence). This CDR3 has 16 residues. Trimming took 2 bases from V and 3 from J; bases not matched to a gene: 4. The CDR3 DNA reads TGTGCCACCAGCAGACCAACTAGCGGGGACTACAATGAGCAGTTCTTC. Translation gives CATSRPTSGDYNEQFF. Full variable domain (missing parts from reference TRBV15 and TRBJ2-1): DAMVIQNPRYQVTQFGKPVTLSCSQTLNHNVMYWYQQKSSQAPKLLFHYYDKDFNNEADTPDNFQSRRPNTSFCFLDIRSPGLGDTAMYLCATSRPTSGDYNEQFFGPGTRLTVL.

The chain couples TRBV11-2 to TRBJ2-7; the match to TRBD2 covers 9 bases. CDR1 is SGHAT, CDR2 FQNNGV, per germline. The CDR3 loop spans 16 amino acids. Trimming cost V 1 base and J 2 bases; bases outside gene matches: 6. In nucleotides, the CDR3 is TGTGCCAGCAGCTTAGTCACTAGCGGGCCGACCTACGAGCAGTACTTC. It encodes CASSLVTSGPTYEQYF.

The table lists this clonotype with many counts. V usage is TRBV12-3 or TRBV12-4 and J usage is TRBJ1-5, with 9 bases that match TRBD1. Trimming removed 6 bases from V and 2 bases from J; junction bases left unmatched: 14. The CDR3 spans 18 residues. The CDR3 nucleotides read TGTGCCAGCAGGCAGGGGACAGGGAGAGGGAATGGCAATCAGCCCCAGCATTTT. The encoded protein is CASRQGTGRGNGNQPQHF.

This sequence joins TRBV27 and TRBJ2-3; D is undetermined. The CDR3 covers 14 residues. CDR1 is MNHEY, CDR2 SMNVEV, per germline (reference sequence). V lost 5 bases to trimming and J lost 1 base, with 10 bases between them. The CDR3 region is CASSPQSRTDTQYF. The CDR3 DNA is TGTGCCAGCAGTCCTCAAAGCCGCACAGATACGCAGTATTTT.

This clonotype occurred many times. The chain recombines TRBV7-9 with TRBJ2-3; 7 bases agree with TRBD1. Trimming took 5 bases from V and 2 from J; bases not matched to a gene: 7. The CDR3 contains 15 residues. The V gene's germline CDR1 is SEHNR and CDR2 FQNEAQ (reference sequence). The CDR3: CASSTGTEDTDTQYF. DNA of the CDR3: TGTGCCAGCAGCACCGGGACAGAAGACACAGATACGCAGTATTTT. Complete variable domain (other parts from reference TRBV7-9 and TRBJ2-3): DTGVSQNPRHKITKRGQNVTFRCDPISEHNRLYWYRQTLGQGPEFLTYFQNEAQLEKSRLLSDRFSAERPKGSFSTLEIQRTEQGDSAMYLCASSTGTEDTDTQYFGPGTRLTVL.

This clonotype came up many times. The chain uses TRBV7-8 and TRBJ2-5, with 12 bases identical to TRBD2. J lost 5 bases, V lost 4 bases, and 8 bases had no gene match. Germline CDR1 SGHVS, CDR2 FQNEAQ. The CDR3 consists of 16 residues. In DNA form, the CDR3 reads TGTGCCAGCAGCTCAAAGACTAGCGGGGGTGGTGAGACCCAGTACTTC. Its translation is CASSSKTSGGGETQYF.

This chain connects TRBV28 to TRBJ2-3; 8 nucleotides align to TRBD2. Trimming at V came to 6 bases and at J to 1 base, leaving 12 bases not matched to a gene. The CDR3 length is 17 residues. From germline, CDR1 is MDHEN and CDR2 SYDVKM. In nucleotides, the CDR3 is TGTGCCAGCAGCGGGGGGGGATGGTCGAGGGGCACAGATACGCAGTATTTT. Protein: CASSGGGWSRGTDTQYF. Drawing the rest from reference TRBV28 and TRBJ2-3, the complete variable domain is DVKVTQSSRYLVKRTGEKVFLECVQDMDHENMFWYRQDPGLGLRLIYFSYDVKMKEKGDIPEGYSVSREKKERFSLILESASTNQTSMYLCASSGGGWSRGTDTQYFGPGTRLTVL.

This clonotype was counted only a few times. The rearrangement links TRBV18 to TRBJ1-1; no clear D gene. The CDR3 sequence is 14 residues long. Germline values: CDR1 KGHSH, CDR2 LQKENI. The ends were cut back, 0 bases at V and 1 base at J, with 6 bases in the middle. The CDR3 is CASSPPAGNTEAFF. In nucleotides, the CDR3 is TGTGCCAGCTCACCACCGGCAGGGAACACTGAAGCTTTCTTT.

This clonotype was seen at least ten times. CDR3 sequence (DNA): TGCAGTGCCGGGCCAGGGGCTATTCATGAAAAACTGTTTTTT. This sequence encodes CSAGPGAIHEKLFF. V and J are TRBV20-1 and TRBJ1-4; a possible D gene is TRBD1 (6 bases). The CDR3 is made up of 14 amino acids. The V end was cut by 6 bases, the J end by 6 bases, with 17 bases between. The germline V gene has CDR1 DFQATT and CDR2 SNEGSKA (reference sequence).

Here the CDR3 reads CASSQARGGRYEQYF. CDR3 sequence (DNA): TGCGCCAGCAGCCAAGCACGGGGGGGCAGGTATGAGCAGTACTTC. The V gene is TRBV4-1, the J gene TRBJ2-7, with 8 bases identical to TRBD2. Germline V gene data show CDR1 as MGHRA and CDR2 as YSYEKL. The V gene end was trimmed by 1 base and the J gene end by 7 bases; junction bases not matched to a gene: 9. This CDR3 region has 15 residues.